What follows are 17 T cell receptor beta chains derived from one specimen sequenced in a study of T-cell reconstitution after alpha-beta-depleted transplantation in children. Using unique molecular identifiers, the investigators prepared the TCRbeta library. TCRdb redid the calling of the PCR reads with MiXCR, one entry per CDR3 protein. The sample has 600,000 to 800,000 distinct CDR3 sequences; around 12% are singletons. Sequencing was performed on PBMCs, taken before TCRalphabeta/CD19-depleted stem cell transplant. The receptor source for this set is a girl aged 2 to 9 with congenital amegakaryocytic thrombocytopenia, due to receive a stem cell transplant.

This clonotype was detected ten times or more. The chain couples TRBV12-3 or TRBV12-4 to TRBJ2-3; TRBD2 might be the D (5 bases). The CDR3 consists of 17 residues. V lost 5 bases and J 4 bases, leaving 22 bases between the germline ends. The CDR3 here is CASSNWTQLVTPDTQYF. The DNA for the CDR3 is TGTGCCAGCAGTAACTGGACCCAACTAGTTACCCCAGATACGCAGTATTTT.

At least ten counts were recorded for this clonotype. This chain's CDR3 is CASSQGARNTGELFF. CDR3 nucleotides: TGTGCCAGCAGCCAGGGGGCCAGAAACACCGGGGAGCTGTTTTTT. This rearrangement joins TRBV12-3 or TRBV12-4 to TRBJ2-2; 8 bases align to TRBD1. The CDR3 extends over 15 amino acids. After removal of 6 bases from V and 2 bases from J, the junction contained 5 bases not matched to a gene.

There are many counts of this clonotype. J is TRBJ2-7 and V is TRBV27; a possible D gene is TRBD1 (5 bases). The CDR3 sequence is 13 residues long. The germline gives CDR1 MNHEY, CDR2 SMNVEV (reference sequence). The ends were cut back, 4 bases at V and 2 bases at J, with 9 bases in the middle. DNA of the CDR3: TGTGCCAGCAGTTCCGGACAAACCTACGAGCAGTACTTC. Translated, it gives CASSSGQTYEQYF.

The chain has TRBV15 and TRBJ1-5; TRBD1 matches 8 bases. The CDR3 is made up of 16 amino acids. The germline V gene encodes CDR1 LNHNV and CDR2 YYDKDF (reference sequence). The trim removed 0 bases at V and 7 bases at J, leaving 8 bases unmatched. The CDR3 coding sequence is TGTGCCACCAGCAGAGATACACAGGGGGGCGGGCAGCCCCAGCATTTT. Translation: CATSRDTQGGGQPQHF.

The V and J genes are TRBV7-2 and TRBJ1-4; tentative D call: TRBD1 (5 bases). Between the trimmed V and J ends, which lost 5 bases and 14 bases, there was a span of 18 bases. The CDR3 length is 13 residues. Germline loops: CDR1 SGHTA, CDR2 FQGNSA. CDR3 region: CASSPSGDLRLFF. As DNA, the CDR3 is TGTGCCAGCAGCCCCTCGGGGGACCTGAGGCTGTTTTTT.

The chain joins TRBV21-1 to TRBJ1-2; the table assigns TRBD1, which was not confirmed against the DNA. TRBV21-1 is deemed a pseudogene. The CDR3 is 12 residues long. CDR3 DNA sequence: TGTGCCAGCGGACAGGAGAACTATGGCTACACCTTC. It specifies CASGQENYGYTF.

The chain carries TRBV7-6 and TRBJ2-2, with 10 positions matching TRBD2. The J segment lost 4 bases and the V segment lost 3 bases, leaving 8 bases of the junction unmatched. The CDR3 covers 17 residues. CDR1 and CDR2 from the germline V gene are SGHVS and FNYEAQ. The CDR3 sequence is CASSFFTSGMVTGELFF. The DNA of the CDR3 is TGTGCCAGCAGCTTTTTTACTAGCGGGATGGTCACCGGGGAGCTGTTTTTT.

Ten or more counts support this clonotype. The genes are TRBV5-6 and TRBJ2-5; D unclear. The CDR3 has 15 residues. Germline-derived CDR1 and CDR2 are SGHDT and YYEEEE. Trimming removed 2 bases at V and 0 bases at J, with 11 bases between. CDR3 residues: CASSFSPRDQETQYF. CDR3 DNA: TGTGCCAGCAGCTTTTCCCCCCGCGACCAAGAGACCCAGTACTTC.

This clonotype was picked up a small number of times. The chain links TRBV4-2 to TRBJ1-3; 7 nucleotides match TRBD1. Trimming took 0 bases from V and 2 from J; bases not matched to a gene: 4. The CDR3 has 16 residues. Germline CDR1 is LGHNA and CDR2 is YNFKEQ. The CDR3 sequence: CASSQDLTGAGNTIYF. CDR3 bases: TGTGCCAGCAGCCAAGATCTTACAGGGGCTGGAAACACCATATATTTT.

A few counts support this clonotype. This sequence joins TRBV7-9 and TRBJ2-1, with D possibly being TRBD2 (5 bases). V was pared by 6 bases and J by 0 bases, with 15 bases between. Germline loops: CDR1 SEHNR, CDR2 FQNEAQ (reference sequence). This CDR3 region has 16 residues. CDR3 sequence (DNA): TGTGCCAGCAGGCTATGGGAGTCCAGCTCCTACAATGAGCAGTTCTTC. It yields the protein CASRLWESSSYNEQFF.

The rearrangement links TRBV11-2 to TRBJ2-7, with D hard to call. This CDR3 is built from 13 residues. Per the germline V gene, CDR1 is SGHAT and CDR2 is FQNNGV. Here the CDR3 DNA reads TGTGCCAGCAGGGCCCTAGGACGGTCTTCGGTTATGGTC. Protein product: CASRALGRSSVMV.

This clonotype was counted at least ten times. This chain connects TRBV4-1 to TRBJ2-2, with no clear D. Germline CDR1 reads MGHRA; CDR2 reads YSYEKL. This CDR3 contains 15 residues. Between the trimmed V and J ends, which lost 1 base and 1 base, there was a span of 7 bases. The CDR3 spells CASSQGPVNTGELFF. CDR3 DNA: TGCGCCAGCAGCCAAGGTCCCGTGAACACCGGGGAGCTGTTTTTT.

There are many counts of this clonotype. V is TRBV20-1 and J is TRBJ2-1; 14 bases align to TRBD2. Trimming removed 5 bases from V and 8 bases from J; junction bases left unmatched: 8. Germline lookup yields CDR1 DFQATT and CDR2 SNEGSKA (reference sequence). The CDR3 sequence is 15 residues long. The DNA of the CDR3 is TGCAGTGCTGCGACTAGCGGGAGGGTTATCTATGAGCAGTTCTTC. Its translation: CSAATSGRVIYEQFF.

The J gene is TRBJ2-1, the V gene TRBV29-1; D remains unclear. V lost 4 bases to trimming and J lost 7 bases, with 5 bases between them. The CDR3 contains 10 residues. The germline gives CDR1 SQVTM, CDR2 ANQGSEA. CDR3 nucleotides: TGCAGCGTTGGTATGAATGAGCAGTTCTTC. Translating gives CSVGMNEQFF.

This clonotype turned up a few times. The chain is built from TRBV12-3 or TRBV12-4 and TRBJ2-7; D gene ambiguous. V gave up 6 bases and J gave up 4 bases, with 10 bases separating them. The CDR3 length is 12 residues. The CDR3 loop is CASRSEAYEQYF. The CDR3 region has the DNA TGTGCCAGCAGATCCGAAGCTTACGAGCAGTACTTC.

Many counts were recorded for this clonotype. Written as DNA, the CDR3 is TGTGCCAGCGGGTATGGTCGCTCCTACGAGCAGTACTTC. Translated, it gives CASGYGRSYEQYF. This chain joins TRBV12-3 or TRBV12-4 and TRBJ2-7; D remains ambiguous. With 8 bases removed from V and 0 bases from J, the gap between germline ends came to 11 bases. This CDR3 has 13 amino acids.

Concerning this clonotype itself: A read error may explain this, as a much larger clone is one base away. The chain employs TRBV20-1 and TRBJ2-3; no firm D call. V was shortened by 5 bases and J by 6 bases, with 6 bases between the two germline ends. The length of the CDR3 is 10 residues. Germline CDR1 reads DFQATT; CDR2 reads SNEGSKA (reference sequence). The CDR3 loop is CSAHGDTQYF. The CDR3 DNA follows: TGCAGTGCTCATGGGGATACGCAGTATTTT.